The T cell receptor (beta chain) under discussion was sequenced for a study of blood T cell repertoires in COVID-19. How the authors handled the data: Counts of nucleated cells, estimated from reference gene primer amplification, were obtained. Produced via immunoSEQ multiplex PCR; TCRdb's table is partial and in-frame only. The V and J calls and clone size are taken from that table; D and trimming were inferred from the DNA. The repertoire holds about 220,000 clones, with approximately 85% as singletons. This CDR3 has 15 amino acids. Germline V CDR1 and CDR2: PRHDT, FYEKMQ (reference sequence). V gave up 6 bases and J gave up 3 bases, with 18 bases separating them.

Specimen: peripheral blood. The source of this sequence is a woman at least 80 years old with COVID-19, enrolled during active disease. The J gene is TRBJ2-7, the V gene TRBV13; D unclear. The CDR3 region is CASSLFELSGYEQYF. The CDR3 DNA is TGTGCCAGCAGTCTATTCGAGCTGTCGGGCTACGAGCAGTACTTC.